This T cell receptor (beta chain) was recorded in a study of tumor-infiltrating lymphocytes in primary liver carcinoma. In germline, CDR1 is MNHEY, CDR2 SVGAGI. There are 14 residues in the CDR3. Scientists recovered RNA and DNA together from approximately 20-30 mg of unsorted bulk tissue. Chronic HBV infection was present, with no prior treatment. The authors made TCR beta cDNA from about 500 ng total RNA with a constant-region primer. Libraries for TCR beta were built through three nested multiplex PCR rounds, which together made up a slightly modified ARM-PCR procedure. A C-beta reverse primer was combined with TRBV1-TRBV30 forward primers in the first two PCR rounds, and each round had approximately 10 cycles. TCRdb ran MiXCR on the multiplex PCR reads and lists one entry per CDR3 protein. The data contain 45,000 to 55,000 distinct CDR3 sequences, less than 75% of them singletons. Findings and limits, study-wide: Overlap in tumor-adjacent and tumor-blood pairs fell below that of tumor region pairs. Researchers report that only about 8-25% of top clones turned up in all five tumor regions. Tumors and blood were compared for top-250-clone fraction, and tumors had the significantly higher value (p = 0.039).

Of note for this clonotype: What it binds is unknown. One junction end does not reproduce the germline sequence, and a read error may be involved.

This clonotype was sampled from a man aged 35 to 55 with primary liver carcinoma and hepatitis B virus infection. Sequencing was performed on liver tumor tissue from sampling region 5. Subset of the sample: tumor region T5, tumor centre. V gene TRBV6-5 combines with J gene TRBJ2-7; D might be TRBD2 (6 bases). CDR3 nucleotides: TGTGCAAGCAGTTACTCCTACCTGGGACTTCTTGAGTGCTTC. This translates into CASSYSYLGLLECF.